One sample yielded the 24 T cell receptor beta chains listed below, sequenced in a study of long-term antiretroviral therapy in people with HIV. Running of the v3.0 immunoSEQ assay took place at survey level. TCRdb's copy holds only in-frame clones and misses some; the assay was immunoSEQ multiplex PCR. The sample lists roughly 15,000 clones; about 80% were seen once. The sample here was unsorted PBMCs, taken 0.1 years after starting antiretroviral therapy. Source of these receptors: a man aged 18 to 29 with HIV.

The rearrangement uses TRBV19 and TRBJ1-5; 7 nucleotides align to TRBD1. Germline V gene sequence: CDR1 LNHDA, CDR2 SQIVND (reference sequence). This CDR3 contains 15 residues. V trimming: 10 bases; J trimming: 4 bases; junction bases outside the gene matches: 13. The CDR3 DNA is TGTGCCACCAACAAGGGGACAGAAAAAAATCAGCCCCAGCATTTT. Its translation is CATNKGTEKNQPQHF.

The chain links TRBV18 to TRBJ2-1, with TRBD2 matching over 11 bases. V gave up 1 base and J gave up 4 bases; unmatched junction bases: 0. The CDR3 runs to 15 residues. Looked up from germline, CDR1 is KGHSH and CDR2 is LQKENI. The CDR3 spells CASSPLAGGYNEQFF. In DNA, the CDR3 is TGTGCCAGCTCACCACTAGCGGGAGGGTACAATGAGCAGTTCTTC.

V is TRBV30 and J is TRBJ2-7, with TRBD1 matching over 7 bases. V dropped 1 base and J dropped 3; count of bases not matched to a gene: 9. The germline CDR1 and CDR2 sequences are GTSNPN and SVGIG (reference sequence). This CDR3 has 15 residues. The CDR3 region is CAWSGTGQSLYEQYF. The DNA of the CDR3 is TGTGCCTGGAGTGGGACGGGACAGTCCCTCTACGAGCAGTACTTC. The full variable domain, in which reference TRBV30 and TRBJ2-7 provide the parts outside the CDR3, is SQTIHQWPATLVQPVGSPLSLECTVEGTSNPNLYWYRQAAGRGLQLLFYSVGIGQISSEVPQNLSASRPQDRQFILSSKKLLLSDSGFYLCAWSGTGQSLYEQYFGPGTRLTVT.

This chain joins TRBV9 and TRBJ2-3, with D possibly matching TRBD2 (6 bases). The V end lost 3 bases, the J end lost 0 bases, and 14 bases lay between the germline ends. The CDR3 is 16 residues long. The germline CDR1 and CDR2 sequences are SGDLS and YYNGEE. The CDR3 loop is CASSDPPGASTDTQYF. CDR3 DNA: TGTGCCAGCAGCGACCCCCCGGGAGCGAGCACAGATACGCAGTATTTT.

The genes are TRBV9 and TRBJ2-2; D is unclear. Between the trimmed V and J ends, which lost 1 base and 5 bases, there was a span of 6 bases. The CDR3 totals 13 residues. Germline CDR1 reads SGDLS; CDR2 reads YYNGEE. CDR3: CASSVSTTGELFF. CDR3 sequence (DNA): TGTGCCAGCAGCGTATCGACAACCGGGGAGCTGTTTTTT.

The J gene is TRBJ2-4, the V gene TRBV6-1; D uncertain. Trimming removed 3 bases at V and 0 bases at J, with 9 bases between. The CDR3 is 15 amino acids. The germline V gene has CDR1 MNHNS and CDR2 SASEGT. CDR3 coding DNA: TGTGCCAGCAGTGAGGACCTGCCAGCCAAAAACATTCAGTACTTC. Protein: CASSEDLPAKNIQYF.

This rearrangement joins TRBV6-6 to TRBJ1-4, with D hard to call. Germline V lookup: CDR1 MNHNY, CDR2 SVGAGI (reference sequence). The CDR3 sequence is 16 residues long. V was clipped by 6 bases and J by 7 bases, with 21 bases between them. For the CDR3, the DNA is TGTGCCAGCAGCAAGTCCGACTCCGGTGGAGGTGAAAAACTGTTTTTT. This sequence encodes CASSKSDSGGGEKLFF.

The gene calls are TRBV7-3 and TRBJ2-3, with D hard to call. This CDR3 comprises 13 residues. V dropped 4 bases and J dropped 4 bases, with 9 bases sitting between them. Germline values: CDR1 SGHTA, CDR2 FQGTGA. The CDR3 region is CASSSTSSDTQYF. The CDR3 DNA reads TGTGCCAGCAGCTCCACGTCCTCAGATACGCAGTATTTT.

The chain employs TRBV7-9 and TRBJ1-4; a weak D match, TRBD1 (6 bases). The CDR3 is 15 amino acids. Per germline, CDR1 SEHNR and CDR2 FQNEAQ (reference sequence). V lost 5 bases and J 6 bases, leaving 16 bases between the germline ends. Here the CDR3 reads CASSLLDRFHEKLFF. CDR3 bases: TGTGCCAGCAGCCTACTCGACAGGTTCCATGAAAAACTGTTTTTT.

The V call is TRBV19, the J call TRBJ2-7; D may be TRBD1 (6 bases). This CDR3 spans 15 amino acids. Germline loops: CDR1 LNHDA, CDR2 SQIVND (reference sequence). V lost 5 bases, J lost 1 base, and 15 bases lay in between. CDR3 bases: TGTGCCAGTAGTGAGGGGGACGAATGGTCCTACGAGCAGTACTTC. Translating it yields CASSEGDEWSYEQYF.

The chain links TRBV10-3 to TRBJ1-1, with D possibly TRBD1 on 6 matching bases. The length of the CDR3 is 16 residues. Between the trimmed V and J ends, which lost 7 bases and 4 bases, there was a span of 22 bases. Germline CDR1 and CDR2: ENHRY and SYGVKD. The CDR3 nucleotides are TGTGCCATCATGGCGGGCGGGGGCACGGTGCGCACTGAAGCTTTCTTT. It yields the protein CAIMAGGGTVRTEAFF.

The V gene is TRBV6-4, the J gene TRBJ2-3; the D gene is possibly TRBD1 (5 bases). Germline V gives CDR1 MRHNA, CDR2 SNTAGT. The CDR3 is made up of 9 amino acids. V lost 7 bases and J 13 bases, leaving 9 bases between the germline ends. The CDR3 reads CASNSQEYF. For the CDR3, the DNA is TGTGCCAGCAATTCACAGGAGTATTTT.

This clone appeared a single time. The rearrangement joins TRBV6-1 to TRBJ2-7, with TRBD2 matching over 7 bases. Germline trimming cut 1 base from V and 2 bases from J; bases unmatched to any gene: 2. Per germline, CDR1 MNHNS and CDR2 SASEGT. The CDR3 runs 14 residues. Here the CDR3 reads CASSEGGGAYEQYF. The CDR3 DNA reads TGTGCCAGCAGTGAAGGGGGAGGGGCCTACGAGCAGTACTTC.

This clone was found a few times. This chain joins TRBV4-3 and TRBJ2-3; D is perhaps TRBD1 (6 bases). This CDR3 region has 18 residues. Germline CDR1 and CDR2: LGHNA and YSLEER. Trimming stripped 2 bases from V and 3 bases from J, with 21 bases between. The CDR3 coding sequence is TGCGCCAGCAGCCAAATGGTTGGGGGCCCCTCACGGACAGATACGCAGTATTTT. Translation: CASSQMVGGPSRTDTQYF.

The rearrangement uses TRBV27 and TRBJ2-7; D is unclear. Per the germline V gene, CDR1 is MNHEY and CDR2 is SMNVEV (reference sequence). There are 16 residues in the CDR3. Trimming shortened V by 5 bases and J by 1 base, and 18 bases separated the two germline ends. The CDR3 nucleotides read TGTGCCAGCAGTAAGGACGGGCACGCTCTTTCCTACGAGCAGTACTTC. This codes for CASSKDGHALSYEQYF.

This clone was counted once. The rearrangement uses TRBV18 and TRBJ2-3, with D hard to call. The CDR3 is 12 residues long. CDR1 is KGHSH, CDR2 LQKENI, per germline. V was pared by 6 bases and J by 1 base, with 5 bases between. CDR3 in DNA: TGTGCCAGCTCTTACGGCACAGATACGCAGTATTTT. This sequence encodes CASSYGTDTQYF.

In DNA form, the CDR3 reads TGTGCCAGCAGCTTATTAAGTTGGGCGGACCACGGCTACACCTTC. It specifies CASSLLSWADHGYTF. The chain is built from TRBV11-2 and TRBJ1-2; the D is unclear. Germline V lookup: CDR1 SGHAT, CDR2 FQNNGV. The V end was cut by 2 bases, the J end by 8 bases, with 18 bases between. This CDR3 comprises 15 residues. Based on the CDR3 plus reference TRBV11-2 and TRBJ1-2, the full variable domain is EAGVAQSPRYKIIEKRQSVAFWCNPISGHATLYWYQQILGQGPKLLIQFQNNGVVDDSQLPKDRFSAERLKGVDSTLKIQPAKLEDSAVYLCASSLLSWADHGYTFGSGTRLTVV.

V gene TRBV2 combines with J gene TRBJ1-6; D unresolved. V lost 1 base to trimming and J lost 9 bases, with 10 bases between them. The CDR3 has 14 amino acids. In germline, CDR1 is SNHLY, CDR2 FYNNEI. CDR3 region: CASSEGSVGSPLHF. CDR3 DNA sequence: TGTGCCAGCAGTGAAGGTTCTGTCGGTTCACCCCTCCACTTT.

This clone was seen a handful of times. The rearrangement links TRBV2 to TRBJ1-2; 7 bases are shared with TRBD1. Germline CDR1 SNHLY, CDR2 FYNNEI. CDR3 length equals 14 residues. V was pared by 5 bases and J by 4 bases, with 7 bases of the junction left unmatched. The CDR3 DNA sequence: TGTGCCAGCAGTTTTGAGAACAGGGGCTATGGCTACACCTTC. Residues: CASSFENRGYGYTF. The whole variable domain, remainder taken from reference TRBV2 and TRBJ1-2, is EPEVTQTPSHQVTQMGQEVILRCVPISNHLYFYWYRQILGQKVEFLVSFYNNEISEKSEIFDDQFSVERPDGSNFTLKIRSTKLEDSAMYFCASSFENRGYGYTFGSGTRLTVV.

V is TRBV11-3 and J is TRBJ2-1; 8 bases match TRBD2. The CDR3 loop spans 15 amino acids. The V segment lost 5 bases and the J segment 9 bases; nucleotides outside the gene matches: 12. CDR1 and CDR2 (germline): SGHNT, YENEEA. In nucleotides, the CDR3 is TGTGCCAGCAGCCTAGGGTGGACTAGCACGAGTGAGCAGTTCTTC. This gives the protein CASSLGWTSTSEQFF.

A word on this clone: The same CDR3 can be traced to other DNA sequences in this sample. The chain carries TRBV4-2 and TRBJ2-3; the match to TRBD2 covers 7 bases. CDR1 and CDR2 (germline): LGHNA, YNFKEQ. V lost 0 bases to trimming and J lost 0 bases; unmatched junction nucleotides: 9. This CDR3 is 18 amino acids long. The CDR3 bases are TGTGCCAGCAGCCAAGACCCGATACTAGCGACTAGCACAGATACGCAGTATTTT. The encoded protein is CASSQDPILATSTDTQYF.

The chain couples TRBV9 to TRBJ2-7, with D perhaps TRBD1 or TRBD2 (5 bases each). This CDR3 comprises 15 residues. V was pared by 0 bases and J by 3 bases, with 13 bases between. CDR1 is SGDLS, CDR2 YYNGEE, per germline. The CDR3 reads CASSVAGDGYYEQYF. In DNA form, the CDR3 reads TGTGCCAGCAGCGTAGCCGGGGACGGATACTACGAGCAGTACTTC.

The chain couples TRBV6-5 to TRBJ1-3; unclear D gene. V was shortened by 2 bases and J by 0 bases, with 8 bases between the two germline ends. Germline V gene sequence: CDR1 MNHEY, CDR2 SVGAGI. CDR3 length equals 15 residues. The CDR3 coding sequence is TGTGCCAGCAGTTACGACGGAGACTCTGGAAACACCATATATTTT. It translates to CASSYDGDSGNTIYF.

This clone was seen a few times. The V gene is TRBV5-5, the J gene TRBJ1-2; 8 bases match TRBD1. Germline lookup yields CDR1 SGHKS and CDR2 YYEKEE (reference sequence). V shed 4 bases and J 6 bases; nucleotides not matched to a gene: 11. The length of the CDR3 is 15 residues. The CDR3 region has the DNA TGTGCCAGCAGCCAGATCACAGGGGGAAGAGATGGCTACACCTTC. Its protein product is CASSQITGGRDGYTF. Drawing the rest from reference TRBV5-5 and TRBJ1-2, the complete variable domain is DAGVTQSPTHLIKTRGQQVTLRCSPISGHKSVSWYQQVLGQGPQFIFQYYEKEERGRGNFPDRFSARQFPNYSSELNVNALLLGDSALYLCASSQITGGRDGYTFGSGTRLTVV.